This is a list of T cell receptor beta chains from one sample in a study of identical twins. One entry per CDR3 protein, called by TCRdb with MiXCR from the 5' RACE reads. This sample carries 1.5 million to 2 million distinct CDR3 sequences, more than 30% of them seen once, and the ten largest clones take about 0.3%. Sample: cord blood. These receptors originate from a newborn girl in good health. CDR3s include the opening cysteine and the closing phenylalanine or tryptophan. Fields, in order: CDR3 protein, CDR3 DNA, clone size, V gene, D gene, J gene. D genes are given only for firm matches. Where a row states a size, it is once, few, many or the class of an expanded clone; other rows omit it.

CASSSTGPYQETQYF,TGTGCCAGCAGTTCGACAGGCCCTTACCAAGAGACCCAGTACTTC,few,TRBV27,NA,TRBJ2-5
CSVPPTGPYGYTF,TGCAGCGTTCCACCTACAGGGCCCTATGGCTACACCTTC,NA,TRBV29-1,NA,TRBJ1-2
CASIDQGRTQYF,TGTGCCAGTATAGATCAGGGAAGGACGCAGTATTTT,NA,TRBV27,NA,TRBJ2-3
CASSKGGGQETQYF,TGTGCCAGCAGTAAGGGTGGGGGGCAAGAGACCCAGTACTTC,few,TRBV6-1,NA,TRBJ2-5
CASSQDSPGTSGVETQYF,TGTGCCAGCAGCCAAGATTCGCCTGGGACTAGCGGGGTGGAGACCCAGTACTTC,few,TRBV3-1,TRBD2,TRBJ2-5
CASSETSEQFF,TGTGCCAGCAGTGAGACTAGCGAGCAGTTCTTC,NA,TRBV7-9,TRBD2,TRBJ2-1
CASSLVLAQNNEQYF,TGTGCCAGCAGCTTAGTCCTAGCGCAGAACAATGAGCAGTACTTC,NA,TRBV11-2,NA,TRBJ2-5
CASSLGLQGPSPYGYTF,TGTGCCAGCAGCTTAGGGTTGCAGGGTCCGTCCCCCTATGGCTACACCTTC,NA,TRBV7-9,NA,TRBJ1-2
CASSTGQYNSPLHF,TGTGCCAGCAGCACCGGACAGTATAATTCACCCCTCCACTTT,few,TRBV12-3/TRBV12-4,NA,TRBJ1-6
CASMGKRTGTEAFF,TGTGCCAGCATGGGGAAACGGACAGGCACTGAAGCTTTCTTT,few,TRBV27,TRBD1,TRBJ1-1
CASSWGDRDGNQPQHF,TGCGCCAGCAGCTGGGGGGACAGGGACGGTAATCAGCCCCAGCATTTT,NA,TRBV5-1,TRBD1,TRBJ1-5
CASSTGTGGRNEQFF,TGTGCCAGCAGTACCGGGACAGGGGGGCGCAATGAGCAGTTCTTC,NA,TRBV12-3/TRBV12-4,TRBD1,TRBJ2-1
CASSLRQSYYEKLFF,TGTGCCAGCAGTTTAAGACAGTCTTACTACGAAAAACTGTTTTTT,few,TRBV12-3/TRBV12-4,NA,TRBJ1-4
CASSLGPSGSYNEQYF,TGTGCCAGCAGCTTGGGTCCTAGCGGGAGTTACAATGAGCAGTACTTC,NA,TRBV5-6,TRBD2,TRBJ2-5
CAISGRLAGTRTYNEQYF,TGTGCCATCAGTGGGCGACTAGCGGGGACCCGGACCTACAATGAGCAGTACTTC,few,TRBV10-3,TRBD2,TRBJ2-7